This is a list of T cell receptor beta chains from one sample in a study of beta chain features in type 1 diabetes. The method was immunoSEQ multiplex PCR; TCRdb's version includes in-frame clones alone and lacks a portion of them. The data hold nearly 350,000 clones, with roughly 8% observed a single time. The sequenced material came from central memory CD4+ T cells from blood. Receptor source: a woman under 30 in good health. CDR3s include the opening cysteine and the closing phenylalanine or tryptophan. The D gene is left open where the match is weak. The size entry is marked missing in some rows and otherwise reads once, few, many or a size class.

>TRBV5-4|TRBJ2-5|.|.
TGTGCCAGCAGCTTGACGTCAGACCAAGAGACCCAGTACTTC
CASSLTSDQETQYF
>TRBV10-3|TRBJ1-5|TRBD1|.
TGTGCCATCAGGGAGGGACAGGGAAATCTCCCGCTACATTTT
CAIREGQGNLPLHF
>TRBV28|TRBJ2-5|.|few
TGTGCCAGCAGTCCAGTGTACCAAGAGACCCAGTACTTC
CASSPVYQETQYF
>TRBV23-1|TRBJ2-7|.|few
TGTTGCCCTAAGGGCCCCAAAACCATACGAGCGGTTGATTACTACGAGCAGTACTTC
CCPKGPKTIRAVDYYEQYF
>TRBV15|TRBJ1-5|.|few
TGTGCCACCAGCAGAGAATCACGGGCGGGGGCCGGACGTCAGCCCCAGCATTTT
CATSRESRAGAGRQPQHF
>TRBV10-3|TRBJ2-7|.|.
TGTGCCATCAGTGAATCAATTCGAAGATACGAGCAGTACTTC
CAISESIRRYEQYF
>TRBV5-1|TRBJ2-2|TRBD2|few
TGCGCCACTAGACTAGCGGTGAACACCGGGGAGCTGTTTTTT
CATRLAVNTGELFF
>TRBV7-6|TRBJ2-5|TRBD1|few
TGTGCCAGCAGCGGAGGGCGCGGGACAGGTGTTATTCAAGAGACCCAGTACTTC
CASSGGRGTGVIQETQYF
>TRBV6-1|TRBJ2-1|TRBD1|few
TGTGCCAGCACCAGGGGGCAGGACAATGAGCAGTTCTTC
CASTRGQDNEQFF
>TRBV11-1|TRBJ2-5|TRBD1|few
TGTGCCAGCAGCCCGGGACAGGGGACGGAGACCCAGTACTTC
CASSPGQGTETQYF
>TRBV6-1|TRBJ2-5|.|.
TGTGCCAGCACTATTTCCGGAGGCCAAGAGACCCAGTACTTC
CASTISGGQETQYF